Below, one TCR beta chain is given with its context. This receptor's antigen is unknown. At one end, the junction sequence differs from germline, possibly due to a read error. The entry originates in a study of Ad26.COV2.S vaccination and SARS-CoV-2 variants (dated by TCRdb to the early 2020s). Background on the whole study: Vaccine-arm donors came from COV1001, a multicentre, randomized, double-blind, placebo-controlled phase I-IIa trial of Ad26.COV2.S in healthy adults. Ad26.COV2.S was administered intramuscularly at 5 x 10^10 or 1 x 10^11 viral particles, either as a single shot or as two shots given 56 days apart. The specificity and breadth of SARS-CoV-2-reactive T cell receptors after Ad26.COV2.S vaccination were assessed by TCRbeta repertoire sequencing. A total of 32 samples were included in the TCR-sequenced set, comprising around 20 Ad26.COV2.S vaccine recipients, 5 placebo recipients and 8 SARS-CoV-2 convalescent individuals. Trial participants were randomized into five groups of five, in which low-dose or high-dose Ad26.COV2.S was given once or twice, or placebo was given on both occasions. Investigators did not know the trial group allocation while performing experiments and assessing outcomes. The research as a whole found: The study lacked the statistical power to compare responses across vaccine doses or regimens. It was noted by the authors that total T cell responses may have been underestimated by the TCR breadth and depth analyses. Substantial breadth of spike-specific CD8+ and CD4+ T cell responses was reported after vaccination. Higher spike-specific TCR breadth was observed in Ad26.COV2.S recipients than in placebo recipients (P = 0.0014). Comparable non-spike TCR breadth was observed between vaccine and placebo recipients, consistent with only spike being contained in the vaccine.

What the treatment or condition label conveys for this sample: 15 to 20 received Ad26.COV2.S at low or high dose, single or two shots; about 5 received placebo; per-sample allocation not given. Repertoires of vaccine and placebo recipients were sequenced from samples taken on day 63 after the first injection. In Cohort 1b, more than 20 adults aged 18-55 years were enrolled at a single site in Boston, USA, between 29 July and 7 August 2020. As a vaccine, Ad26.COV2.S was a replication-incompetent adenovirus type 26 vector that expressed a prefusion-stabilized SARS-CoV-2 spike protein derived from the original Wuhan strain. According to the germline V gene (reference sequence), CDR1 reads SEHNR and CDR2 reads FQNEAQ. From the cysteine through the phenylalanine, the CDR3 covers 13 amino acids. Only the CDR3 portion is preserved as DNA: 39 bases, with reading frame beginning at the first base. TCRbeta CDR3 regions were sequenced with the immunoSEQ Assay. After extraction, genomic DNA underwent amplification by bias-controlled multiplex PCR, followed by high-throughput sequencing. The study's own analysis went as follows. To quantify the absolute abundance of every unique TCRbeta CDR3 region, sequences were collapsed and filtered. T cell fraction was estimated by normalizing TCRbeta template counts to usable DNA, with usable DNA measured through amplification of reference genes found in all nucleated cells. Repertoire TCRs were annotated as SARS-CoV-2-specific when V gene, CDR3 amino acid sequence and J gene were exactly matched to a known reactive TCR set. The reference SARS-CoV-2 TCR set was obtained from MIRA and was filtered for enrichment in COVID-19-positive ImmuneCODE repertoires, whereby public or cross-reactive TCRs were removed. Using the MIRA antigens, annotated TCRs were further analysed by specific ORF or by position within an ORF. Breadth was defined as the number of annotated unique rearrangements divided by the total number of unique productive rearrangements, and depth was defined as the summed frequency of the annotated unique rearrangements. Group comparisons of TCR breadth used two-sided Wilcoxon rank-sum tests. Sourced from immuneACCESS, this table was stored by TCRdb with only in-frame sequences that have V and J called. A share of the clones is absent; for the studies checked, an unresolved V gene accounts for under half, and the remainder has no known explanation. V and J calls and clone size come straight from that table; D and trimming were deduced from the DNA. This sample lists about 440,000 clones; roughly 87% were detected once. 9.5% to 15% of the sample is taken by the ten largest.

The TCR comes from a person between 18 and 65 years old who received the Ad26.COV2.S COVID-19 vaccine or a placebo. The sequence is built from TRBV7-9 and TRBJ2-5, with the identity of the D gene unclear. This specimen consisted of peripheral blood, obtained in a trial of Ad26.COV2.S vaccine versus placebo. The CDR3 here reads CASSLSVGTFENF. Read as DNA, the sequence is TGTGCCAGCAGCTTGTCCGTCGGTACCTTCGAAAACTTC.